These T cell receptor beta chains were read from a single sample in a study of cytomegalovirus exposure and HLA in healthy donors. Data came from immunoSEQ multiplex PCR; TCRdb stores just in-frame clones and leaves some out. The sample comprises around 130,000 clones, about 78% of which are singletons, and more than 0.95% rests with the top ten. The sequencing sample was made of PBMCs. These TCRs come from a man aged 50 or older in good health and CMV-seronegative. CDR3s include the opening cysteine and the closing phenylalanine or tryptophan. The D gene is left open where the match is weak. Only some rows state a clone size, as once, few, many or a class for expanded clones.

>NA|TRBJ2-3|NA|TRBV5-1
TGCGCCAGCAGCTTGGATGGCAGGGGCTTCACAGATACGCAGTATTTT
CASSLDGRGFTDTQYF
>few|TRBJ2-7|NA|TRBV6-6
TGTGCCAGCAGTTACTCGTCGCGGCAGTCCTACGAGCAGTACTTC
CASSYSSRQSYEQYF
>NA|TRBJ2-1|TRBD2|TRBV2
TGTGCCAGCAAGGGGACTACTAACTACAATGAGCAGTTCTTC
CASKGTTNYNEQFF
>NA|TRBJ1-5|NA|TRBV28
TGTGCCAGCAGTTTATTCAGGGGTGGGAACAATCAGCCCCAGCATTTT
CASSLFRGGNNQPQHF
>NA|TRBJ2-5|TRBD2|TRBV28
TGTGCCAGCAGTTTAGGGCTAGCGGGAGGGGAAGAGACCCAGTACTTC
CASSLGLAGGEETQYF
>NA|TRBJ2-3|TRBD2|TRBV7-8
TGTGCCAGCAGCCTAAGGACTAGCGGGGGGGCAGATACGCAGTATTTT
CASSLRTSGGADTQYF
>NA|TRBJ1-1|TRBD1|TRBV18
TGTGCCAGCTCACCCGACAGGGTGGGAACTGAAGCTTTCTTT
CASSPDRVGTEAFF
>few|TRBJ2-1|NA|TRBV11-3
TGTGCCAGCAGCTTAGGCGCTAGCAGTAATGAGCAGTTCTTC
CASSLGASSNEQFF
>NA|TRBJ2-7|TRBD1|TRBV5-1
TGCGCCAGCAGCGGGGGGACAGGGACCTCCTACGAGCAGTACTTC
CASSGGTGTSYEQYF
>NA|TRBJ2-7|TRBD2|TRBV7-9
TGTGCCAGCAGCTCCCTGGGGGGGGACGAGCAGTACTTC
CASSSLGGDEQYF
>NA|TRBJ2-3|NA|TRBV7-8
TGTGCCAGCAGCTTGGGACTTTTTGGCACAGATACGCAGTATTTT
CASSLGLFGTDTQYF
>NA|TRBJ2-7|TRBD2|TRBV29-1
TGCAGCGTTGGACTAGCGGGACTCTACGAGCAGTACTTC
CSVGLAGLYEQYF
>NA|TRBJ2-7|TRBD2|TRBV2
TGTGCCAGCAGTGACCCTAGCGGCTACTCCTACGAGCAGTACTTC
CASSDPSGYSYEQYF
>few|TRBJ1-5|NA|TRBV30
TGTGCCTGGAGTAACAGGGCCGATCAGCCCCAGCATTTT
CAWSNRADQPQHF
>few|TRBJ1-5|NA|TRBV6-6
TGTGCCAGCAGTTACTCGGGGGGAAATCAGCCCCAGCATTTT
CASSYSGGNQPQHF
>NA|TRBJ1-1|TRBD1|TRBV29-1
TGCAGCGTCAAACAGGGGGGGAACACTGAAGCTTTCTTT
CSVKQGGNTEAFF
>NA|TRBJ1-1|TRBD1|TRBV6-5
TGTGCCAGCAGGAGGGACAGGGCTAGCACTGAAGCTTTCTTT
CASRRDRASTEAFF
>NA|TRBJ1-4|NA|TRBV28
TGTGCCAGCAGTGGCGCCGGGACTGCAACTAATAAAAAACTGTTTTTT
CASSGAGTATNKKLFF
>NA|TRBJ2-7|NA|TRBV21-1
TGTGCCAGCAGCAAAGGGGGGCGAGAGCAGTACTTC
CASSKGGREQYF
>NA|TRBJ2-7|NA|TRBV30
TGTGCCTGGACCCGACCGCCGGGGGAGCAGTACTTC
CAWTRPPGEQYF
>NA|TRBJ2-2|NA|TRBV27
TGTGCCAGCAAACCCGCTACGAACACCGGGGAGCTGTTTTTT
CASKPATNTGELFF